These 29 T cell receptor beta chains were all obtained from the same sample, sequenced in a study of CD8+ T cells in alopecia areata. Sequencing relied on a cDNA template that was reverse transcribed from extracted RNA. Repertoires were generated with immunoSEQ multiplex PCR, while TCRdb's copy carries only in-frame clones and drops some. The sample lists about 190,000 clones, more than 55% occurring once. Treatment indicated: oral pan-JAK inhibitor, 5-10 mg twice daily. Sample: CD4+ T cells sorted from blood, taken at week 4, from a patient treated with tofacitinib. These receptors were collected from a human donor with alopecia areata.

This clone was seen only a few times. This rearrangement joins TRBV30 to TRBJ1-1, with D tentatively TRBD1 (6 bases). Trimming pared 5 bases from V and 4 bases from J, leaving 11 bases between. CDR3 length equals 12 residues. The germline gives CDR1 GTSNPN, CDR2 SVGIG (reference sequence). The CDR3 loop reads CAWSGVSTEAFF. The CDR3 DNA sequence: TGTGCCTGGTCAGGGGTGAGCACTGAAGCTTTCTTT.

This clone has only a few counts. The V call is TRBV6-5, the J call TRBJ2-2; D perhaps matches TRBD2 (5 bases). The germline CDR1 and CDR2 sequences are MNHEY and SVGAGI. This CDR3 comprises 15 residues. Trimming took 6 bases from V and 5 from J, leaving 16 bases between them. The CDR3 sequence: CASSPARKRTGELFF. The CDR3, as DNA: TGTGCCAGCAGCCCAGCCCGAAAGCGGACCGGGGAGCTGTTTTTT.

The genes are TRBV30 and TRBJ2-7; TRBD1 is a possible D gene (7 bases). The CDR3 loop spans 13 amino acids. CDR1 and CDR2 (germline): GTSNPN, SVGIG (reference sequence). Between the trimmed V and J ends, which lost 4 bases and 6 bases, there was a span of 16 bases. CDR3 DNA: TGTGCCTGGAAGGGGGCGCGGGGCTCCGAGCAGTACTTC. Residues: CAWKGARGSEQYF.

This clone came up once. The gene calls are TRBV5-5 and TRBJ2-5; possibly TRBD1 for D (6 bases). Deletions cut 0 bases from V and 5 bases from J, with 14 bases between. Germline V CDR1 and CDR2: SGHKS, YYEKEE (reference sequence). The CDR3 is 15 amino acids. CDR3 in amino acids: CASSLVPTGWETQYF. The CDR3 DNA reads TGTGCCAGCAGCTTGGTACCCACAGGGTGGGAGACCCAGTACTTC. The full variable domain, completed using reference TRBV5-5 and TRBJ2-5, is DAGVTQSPTHLIKTRGQQVTLRCSPISGHKSVSWYQQVLGQGPQFIFQYYEKEERGRGNFPDRFSARQFPNYSSELNVNALLLGDSALYLCASSLVPTGWETQYFGPGTRLLVL.

The genes are TRBV5-1 and TRBJ2-1, with TRBD2 identical over 11 bases. The trim removed 3 bases at V and 4 bases at J, leaving 12 bases unmatched. The CDR3 covers 18 residues. Germline CDR1 and CDR2: SGHRS and YFSETQ. CDR3 in DNA: TGCGCCAGCAGCTCGGTCCGTGTAGCGGGAGGGGGGTACAATGAGCAGTTCTTC. Protein product: CASSSVRVAGGGYNEQFF.

The chain couples TRBV6-1 to TRBJ1-2; the match to TRBD1 covers 9 bases. The ends lost 1 base at V and 8 bases at J; junction bases unmatched: 5. Per the germline V gene, CDR1 is MNHNS and CDR2 is SASEGT. CDR3 length: 14 amino acids. The CDR3 bases are TGTGCCAGCAGTGAAGGGACAGGGGTTCGAGGCTACACCTTC. It specifies CASSEGTGVRGYTF.

CDR3 loop: CASSSTRTIRGKAKNIQYF. CDR3 DNA sequence: TGTGCCAGCAGCTCCACCCGAACTATCCGCGGGAAAGCCAAAAACATTCAGTACTTC. V and J are TRBV7-2 and TRBJ2-4; D possibly corresponds to TRBD2 (6 bases). This CDR3 contains 19 residues. The ends were cut back, 4 bases at V and 0 bases at J, with 22 bases in the middle. Germline CDR1 is SGHTA and CDR2 is FQGNSA.

This sequence joins TRBV29-1 and TRBJ1-2; D ambiguous. Germline V gene sequence: CDR1 SQVTM, CDR2 ANQGSEA. The CDR3 extends over 13 amino acids. The V and J ends lost 5 bases and 4 bases respectively, with 14 bases between them. CDR3 DNA sequence: TGCAGCGTTTCGAGAGGACGGACCTATGGCTACACCTTC. It specifies CSVSRGRTYGYTF.

This clone was counted a few times. The rearrangement uses TRBV23-1 and TRBJ2-3; D might be TRBD1 (6 bases). TRBV23-1 is filed as an ORF, its function uncertain. V was pared by 9 bases and J by 6 bases, with 10 bases between. The CDR3 spans 11 residues. The CDR3, as DNA: TGCGCCAGTCATAGGGGGGATACGCAGTATTTT. It codes for CASHRGDTQYF.

The chain is built from TRBV6-1 and TRBJ2-5; either TRBD1 or TRBD2 may fit D (7 bases each). Germline CDR1 and CDR2: MNHNS and SASEGT. Trimming left V 4 bases short and J 3 bases short, with 15 bases between. This CDR3 comprises 15 residues. The CDR3, as DNA: TGTGCCAGCAGTGGGGGGACAGCGGGAAAAGAGACCCAGTACTTC. This gives the protein CASSGGTAGKETQYF.

This sequence joins TRBV28 and TRBJ2-5; D not resolved. The length of the CDR3 is 11 residues. The V gene's germline CDR1 is MDHEN and CDR2 SYDVKM. V lost 3 bases to trimming and J lost 4 bases, with 3 bases between them. CDR3 DNA sequence: TGTGCCAGCAGTTTTGCAGAGACCCAGTACTTC. It encodes CASSFAETQYF.

The CDR3 region is CASSLSGRSTDTQYF. CDR3 sequence (DNA): TGTGCCAGCAGCTTAAGCGGACGAAGCACAGATACGCAGTATTTT. This sequence joins TRBV7-2 and TRBJ2-3; maybe TRBD2 (5 bases). The germline gives CDR1 SGHTA, CDR2 FQGNSA. The CDR3 sequence is 15 residues long. The V end was cut by 2 bases, the J end by 0 bases, with 9 bases between.

The chain is built from TRBV19 and TRBJ1-2; 9 bases are a match to TRBD1. The CDR3 consists of 12 residues. Trimming removed 10 bases from V and 8 bases from J; junction bases left unmatched: 8. The germline CDR1 and CDR2 sequences are LNHDA and SQIVND (reference sequence). The CDR3 reads CATRTGEEGYTF. The CDR3 bases are TGTGCCACCCGGACAGGGGAGGAAGGCTACACCTTC.

The chain joins TRBV15 to TRBJ2-7, with 10 bases lining up with TRBD1. The V gene's germline CDR1 is LNHNV and CDR2 YYDKDF (reference sequence). The CDR3 has 15 amino acids. V shed 4 bases and J 3 bases; nucleotides not matched to a gene: 6. The CDR3 coding sequence is TGTGCCACCAGCACCCGGGACAGGGGTTTCTACGAGCAGTACTTC. Protein sequence: CATSTRDRGFYEQYF. Based on the CDR3 plus reference TRBV15 and TRBJ2-7, the full variable domain is DAMVIQNPRYQVTQFGKPVTLSCSQTLNHNVMYWYQQKSSQAPKLLFHYYDKDFNNEADTPDNFQSRRPNTSFCFLDIRSPGLGDTAMYLCATSTRDRGFYEQYFGPGTRLTVT.

The V and J genes are TRBV15 and TRBJ1-5; D gene ambiguous. CDR1 is LNHNV and CDR2 is YYDKDF in the germline V gene (reference sequence). The CDR3 extends over 13 amino acids. V shed 5 bases and J shed 7 bases, with 12 bases lying between them. CDR3: CATSQGRRQPQHF. In DNA form, the CDR3 reads TGTGCCACCAGCCAAGGACGGAGGCAGCCCCAGCATTTT.

The CDR3 is CASSQSVQSSDTQYF. The CDR3 bases are TGTGCCAGCAGCCAATCTGTTCAGTCTTCAGATACGCAGTATTTT. This rearrangement joins TRBV14 to TRBJ2-3; D remains unclear. From germline, CDR1 is SGHDN and CDR2 FVKESK. The CDR3 runs 15 residues. Trimming left V 2 bases short and J 4 bases short, with 13 bases between.

CDR3 DNA sequence: TGCGCCAGCAGCCAAGATGAACCCTCACGGTCCCATGAAGCTTTCTTT. Translation: CASSQDEPSRSHEAFF. The chain employs TRBV4-1 and TRBJ1-1; unclear D gene. Per the germline V gene, CDR1 is MGHRA and CDR2 is YSYEKL. The CDR3 contains 16 residues. Trimming took off 0 bases at V and 7 bases at J, with 18 bases between the two ends.

This clone has a handful of counts. The V call is TRBV29-1, the J call TRBJ2-2, with TRBD1 as a possible D gene (5 bases). The CDR3 loop spans 13 amino acids. The V gene's germline CDR1 is SQVTM and CDR2 ANQGSEA. The V end was cut by 6 bases, the J end by 2 bases, with 10 bases between. The CDR3 DNA follows: TGCAGCGTATCGCAGGGTAACACCGGGGAGCTGTTTTTT. Its translation: CSVSQGNTGELFF.

This clone was counted only a few times. This chain links TRBV15 with TRBJ1-2, with D unclear. This CDR3 has 12 amino acids. V dropped 1 base and J dropped 5 bases, with 5 bases sitting between them. Per the germline V gene, CDR1 is LNHNV and CDR2 is YYDKDF (reference sequence). The CDR3 loop is CATSRGLYGYTF. For the CDR3, the DNA is TGTGCCACCAGCAGAGGTTTATATGGCTACACCTTC.

This clone has only a few counts. The J gene is TRBJ2-7, the V gene TRBV6-5; tentatively, D is TRBD1 (6 bases). CDR1 is MNHEY and CDR2 is SVGAGI in the germline V gene. CDR3 length equals 15 residues. V was pared by 0 bases and J by 2 bases, with 11 bases between. In nucleotides, the CDR3 is TGTGCCAGCAGTTACTCCGGCAGGGGCCCCTACGAGCAGTACTTC. Protein product: CASSYSGRGPYEQYF.

This chain joins TRBV20-1 and TRBJ2-1; D gene uncertain. V lost 5 bases to trimming and J lost 6 bases, with 8 bases between them. The CDR3 totals 11 residues. Germline values: CDR1 DFQATT, CDR2 SNEGSKA (reference sequence). The CDR3 nucleotides are TGCAGTGCTGAACAAACCAATGAGCAGTTCTTC. Translation: CSAEQTNEQFF.

In nucleotides, the CDR3 is TGTGCCAGCAGCCCGGGCACAGGGGGCTTGAACACTGAAGCTTTCTTT. This codes for CASSPGTGGLNTEAFF. The chain joins TRBV5-4 to TRBJ1-1; 9 nucleotides align to TRBD1. Trimming cost V 4 bases and J 0 bases; bases outside gene matches: 7. CDR3 length equals 16 residues. Germline lookup yields CDR1 SGHNT and CDR2 YYREEE (reference sequence). Full variable domain (outside the CDR3, taken from reference TRBV5-4 and TRBJ1-1): ETGVTQSPTHLIKTRGQQVTLRCSSQSGHNTVSWYQQALGQGPQFIFQYYREEENGRGNFPPRFSGLQFPNYSSELNVNALELDDSALYLCASSPGTGGLNTEAFFGQGTRLTVV.

V usage is TRBV29-1 and J usage is TRBJ2-7; 10 bases align to TRBD2. CDR1 SQVTM and CDR2 ANQGSEA come from the germline V gene. Germline trimming cut 1 base from V and 2 bases from J; bases unmatched to any gene: 14. This CDR3 is built from 18 residues. The CDR3, as DNA: TGCAGCGTTGAAGGGGGGCGGCGTTCTAGCGGGAGCGCCTACGAGCAGTACTTC. This translates into CSVEGGRRSSGSAYEQYF.

The gene calls are TRBV11-2 and TRBJ2-5, with D possibly TRBD1 on 5 matching bases. The CDR3 runs 13 residues. In germline, CDR1 is SGHAT, CDR2 FQNNGV. V was trimmed by 2 bases and J by 4 bases, leaving 8 bases between them. CDR3 sequence reads: CASSLTGPETQYF. The CDR3 coding sequence is TGTGCCAGCAGCTTAACAGGTCCAGAGACCCAGTACTTC.

This clone is a singleton in its sample. V and J are TRBV10-3 and TRBJ1-2, with a tentative D call TRBD1 (5 bases). The CDR3 totals 12 residues. V shed 8 bases and J shed 2 bases, with 9 bases lying between them. Germline CDR1 ENHRY, CDR2 SYGVKD. The CDR3 DNA reads as TGTGCCATCGCTCAGGGAAACTATGGCTACACCTTC. Its translation: CAIAQGNYGYTF.

This rearrangement joins TRBV27 to TRBJ1-2; possibly TRBD1 for D (5 bases). The CDR3 consists of 15 residues. Trimming left V 2 bases short and J 0 bases short, with 10 bases between. Germline V CDR1 and CDR2: MNHEY, SMNVEV (reference sequence). The CDR3 DNA follows: TGTGCCAGCAGTTTAGAGGCAGGGACTAACTATGGCTACACCTTC. It codes for CASSLEAGTNYGYTF.

This clone was seen once. The chain is built from TRBV29-1 and TRBJ1-5; the D is unclear. Germline-derived CDR1 and CDR2 are SQVTM and ANQGSEA. The CDR3 spans 13 residues. Trimming took off 0 bases at V and 4 bases at J, with 7 bases between the two ends. CDR3 protein: CSVEEGRNQPQHF. DNA for the CDR3: TGCAGCGTTGAAGAGGGGAGGAATCAGCCCCAGCATTTT.

The V gene is TRBV2, the J gene TRBJ1-2; D unclear. Germline CDR1 reads SNHLY; CDR2 reads FYNNEI. The CDR3 contains 13 residues. With 3 bases removed from V and 2 bases from J, the gap between germline ends came to 7 bases. CDR3 sequence: CASSDNRNYGYTF. DNA for the CDR3: TGTGCCAGCAGTGATAACCGGAACTATGGCTACACCTTC.

This chain links TRBV20-1 with TRBJ2-7; D call uncertain. CDR3 length: 10 amino acids. Germline V gene data show CDR1 as DFQATT and CDR2 as SNEGSKA (reference sequence). Deletions cut 4 bases from V and 4 bases from J, with 5 bases between. The CDR3 loop reads CSATRYEQYF. The CDR3 bases are TGCAGTGCTACCAGATACGAGCAGTACTTC.